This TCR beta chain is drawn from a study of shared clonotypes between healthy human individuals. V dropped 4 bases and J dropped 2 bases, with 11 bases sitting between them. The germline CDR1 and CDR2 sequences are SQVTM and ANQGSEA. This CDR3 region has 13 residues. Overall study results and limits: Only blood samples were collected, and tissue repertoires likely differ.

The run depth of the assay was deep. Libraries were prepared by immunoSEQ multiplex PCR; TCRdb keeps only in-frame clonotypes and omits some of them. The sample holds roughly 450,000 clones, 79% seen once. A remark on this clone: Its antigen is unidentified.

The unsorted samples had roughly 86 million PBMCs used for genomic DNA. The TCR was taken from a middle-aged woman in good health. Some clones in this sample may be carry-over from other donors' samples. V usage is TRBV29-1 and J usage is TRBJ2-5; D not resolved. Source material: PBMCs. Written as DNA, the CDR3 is TGCAGCGTTGTCGAAGGGCCGCAAGAGACCCAGTACTTC. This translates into CSVVEGPQETQYF.